The 14 T cell receptor beta chains below come from one sample, sequenced in a study of T cell responses to AZD1222 COVID-19 vaccine. The table came from immunoSEQ multiplex PCR; TCRdb's copy has only in-frame clones and leaves some out. The sample shows more than 110,000 clones, roughly 90% of them seen only once. Sequencing used peripheral blood, obtained on day 0 of AZD1222 vaccination. Receptors originate from an adult in good health.

This sequence joins TRBV19 and TRBJ1-5; 9 bases match TRBD1. With V trimmed by 6 bases and J by 6 bases, 3 bases remained unmatched. The CDR3 runs to 13 residues. In germline, CDR1 is LNHDA, CDR2 SQIVND (reference sequence). The CDR3 region has the DNA TGTGCCAGTAGGGGACAGGGACTTCAGCCCCAGCATTTT. The encoded protein is CASRGQGLQPQHF.

The gene calls are TRBV19 and TRBJ2-7; 9 bases agree with TRBD1. The germline CDR1 and CDR2 sequences are LNHDA and SQIVND (reference sequence). The ends lost 3 bases at V and 5 bases at J; junction bases unmatched: 11. The CDR3 loop spans 16 amino acids. The CDR3 spells CASSILRDRVRDEQYF. DNA of the CDR3: TGTGCCAGTAGTATCCTCCGGGACAGGGTTAGAGACGAGCAGTACTTC.

J is TRBJ2-4 and V is TRBV29-1, with unresolved D. Germline CDR1 is SQVTM and CDR2 is ANQGSEA. V lost 6 bases, J lost 0 bases, and 12 bases lay in between. The CDR3 extends over 14 amino acids. The CDR3 bases are TGCAGCGTGGCTCTCGCTCCAGCCAAAAACATTCAGTACTTC. It encodes CSVALAPAKNIQYF.

The V gene is TRBV7-3, the J gene TRBJ2-2; tentatively, D is TRBD1 or TRBD2 (5 bases each). The CDR3 spans 15 residues. Germline V gene sequence: CDR1 SGHTA, CDR2 FQGTGA. Trimming took 1 base from V and 5 from J, leaving 11 bases between them. The CDR3 DNA reads as TGTGCCAGCAGCTTAAAGGGGACCTTAACCGGGGAGCTGTTTTTT. Its protein product is CASSLKGTLTGELFF.

The chain carries TRBV13 and TRBJ2-7; 7 bases line up with TRBD2. Trimming at V came to 6 bases and at J to 6 bases, leaving 5 bases not matched to a gene. Germline V gene data show CDR1 as PRHDT and CDR2 as FYEKMQ (reference sequence). This CDR3 is built from 12 residues. The CDR3 nucleotides read TGTGCCAGCAGTCGGACTAGGACCGAGCAGTACTTC. Encoded protein: CASSRTRTEQYF.

The chain recombines TRBV7-8 with TRBJ2-5, with 10 bases fitting TRBD1. This CDR3 has 17 amino acids. V shed 2 bases and J 4 bases; nucleotides not matched to a gene: 10. Germline-derived CDR1 and CDR2 are SGHVS and FQNEAQ. CDR3 in amino acids: CASSLRRDRGFGETQYF. CDR3 bases: TGTGCCAGCAGCTTAAGACGGGACAGGGGCTTTGGAGAGACCCAGTACTTC.

The V call is TRBV28, the J call TRBJ1-1; tentatively, D is TRBD1 (6 bases). The CDR3 consists of 13 residues. Germline values: CDR1 MDHEN, CDR2 SYDVKM. Trimming left V 3 bases short and J 4 bases short, with 9 bases between. The DNA for the CDR3 is TGTGCCAGCAGTTTCCGCAGGGGCACTGAAGCTTTCTTT. This codes for CASSFRRGTEAFF.

The sample holds a few counts of this clone. The chain combines TRBV7-9 with TRBJ1-4, with D perhaps matching TRBD1 (6 bases). The V end was cut by 0 bases, the J end by 7 bases, with 9 bases between. This CDR3 has 14 residues. CDR1 and CDR2 from the germline V gene are SEHNR and FQNEAQ (reference sequence). The CDR3 bases are TGTGCCAGCAGCTTAGCGGGGGCTGGTGAAAAACTGTTTTTT. Its translation is CASSLAGAGEKLFF.

In regard to this clone: The limits of the CDR3 on the DNA are not certain, so only TCRdb's listed CDR3 is given. J is TRBJ2-7 and V is TRBV5-1. The germline V gene encodes CDR1 SGHRS and CDR2 YFSETQ. From its first to its last residue, the CDR3 has 14 amino acids. The CDR3 sequence: CASRFGSGPYEQYF.

The rearrangement uses TRBV11-1 and TRBJ1-1; D ambiguous. Germline loops: CDR1 SGHAT, CDR2 FQDESV (reference sequence). V was trimmed by 4 bases and J by 0 bases, leaving 15 bases between them. This CDR3 is built from 16 residues. CDR3 DNA sequence: TGTGCCAGCAGCTACTCAGGACCGTTGATGAACACTGAAGCTTTCTTT. As protein: CASSYSGPLMNTEAFF.

The chain couples TRBV9 to TRBJ2-2, with D tentatively TRBD1 (5 bases). CDR3 length equals 13 residues. V gave up 2 bases and J gave up 4 bases, with 6 bases separating them. Germline V gene data show CDR1 as SGDLS and CDR2 as YYNGEE. CDR3 protein: CASSVRVTGELFF. The CDR3 nucleotides read TGTGCCAGCAGCGTCAGGGTCACCGGGGAGCTGTTTTTT.

This clone is a singleton in its sample. The chain recombines TRBV30 with TRBJ1-4; D is perhaps TRBD1 (5 bases). The length of the CDR3 is 13 residues. The germline gives CDR1 GTSNPN, CDR2 SVGIG (reference sequence). Trimming removed 4 bases from V and 8 bases from J, with 14 bases in between. The CDR3 loop is CAWTRGFEEKLFF. The CDR3 DNA follows: TGTGCCTGGACACGGGGGTTCGAGGAAAAACTGTTTTTT.

This chain links TRBV19 with TRBJ2-5; D is unresolved. Germline CDR1 is LNHDA and CDR2 is SQIVND (reference sequence). The CDR3 sequence is 14 residues long. Trimming pared 4 bases from V and 1 base from J, leaving 10 bases between. CDR3 sequence: CASSTRRSQETQYF. CDR3 DNA sequence: TGTGCCAGTAGTACCCGACGGAGCCAAGAGACCCAGTACTTC.

CDR3 residues: CASSPGLYTGELFF. In DNA form, the CDR3 reads TGTGCCAGCAGTCCGGGACTGTACACCGGGGAGCTGTTTTTT. The V and J genes are TRBV2 and TRBJ2-2; maybe TRBD2 (6 bases). Germline V gives CDR1 SNHLY, CDR2 FYNNEI. V gave up 5 bases and J gave up 3 bases, with 10 bases separating them. This CDR3 has 14 amino acids.